The 17 T cell receptor beta chains in this list originate from one sample, sequenced in a study of blood T cell repertoires in COVID-19. Using immunoSEQ multiplex PCR, the repertoire was profiled, and TCRdb retains in-frame clones only, with some absent. The repertoire consists of 380,000 or so clones, with 80% to 90% occurring once and the leading ten covering 1% to 1.5%. Input material: PBMCs or T cells enriched from blood (not recorded which). The receptors here all came from a man aged 30 to 39 who had recovered from COVID-19.

The chain uses TRBV12-5 and TRBJ1-3; D is unresolved. In germline, CDR1 is LGHNT, CDR2 FRNRAP. The CDR3 loop spans 16 amino acids. The V gene lost 7 bases and the J gene lost 0 bases, with 16 bases spanning the gap. For the CDR3, the DNA is TGTGCTAGTGCTACCCGCGGGCTCCACTCTGGAAACACCATATATTTT. Amino acid sequence: CASATRGLHSGNTIYF.

Only one count was recorded for this clone. The rearrangement uses TRBV9 and TRBJ1-2; no reliable D call. V gave up 0 bases and J gave up 10 bases, with 19 bases separating them. This CDR3 contains 15 residues. Germline CDR1 is SGDLS and CDR2 is YYNGEE. The CDR3 region is CASSVAPGSRLDYTF. CDR3 nucleotides: TGTGCCAGCAGCGTAGCCCCAGGCAGCCGCCTGGACTACACCTTC.

This rearrangement joins TRBV9 to TRBJ2-7, with D possibly matching TRBD2 (5 bases). This CDR3 spans 14 amino acids. V lost 0 bases, J lost 7 bases, and 14 bases lay in between. The germline V gene has CDR1 SGDLS and CDR2 YYNGEE. CDR3 DNA sequence: TGTGCCAGCAGCGTAGGAGTGGTGAGGGATGAGCAGTACTTC. Translation: CASSVGVVRDEQYF.

The chain is built from TRBV5-1 and TRBJ2-5; D possibly corresponds to TRBD1 (7 bases). The CDR3 extends over 15 amino acids. Looked up from germline, CDR1 is SGHRS and CDR2 is YFSETQ. Trimming shortened V by 0 bases and J by 2 bases, and 11 bases separated the two germline ends. As DNA, the CDR3 is TGCGCCAGCAGCTTGGCGGCAGGGGGGCAAGAGACCCAGTACTTC. It is translated as CASSLAAGGQETQYF.

The genes are TRBV5-1 and TRBJ2-5; D is unresolved. Per the germline V gene, CDR1 is SGHRS and CDR2 is YFSETQ. The CDR3 covers 12 residues. With 3 bases removed from V and 0 bases from J, the gap between germline ends came to 3 bases. CDR3 in amino acids: CASSSYQETQYF. The CDR3 nucleotides read TGCGCCAGCAGCTCATACCAAGAGACCCAGTACTTC.

This chain's CDR3 is CASSEVEGALTEAFF. CDR3 DNA: TGTGCCAGCAGTGAAGTGGAGGGGGCGCTTACTGAAGCTTTCTTT. V usage is TRBV2 and J usage is TRBJ1-1; 7 bases line up with TRBD1. Per the germline V gene, CDR1 is SNHLY and CDR2 is FYNNEI. This CDR3 has 15 residues. V dropped 1 base and J dropped 5; count of bases not matched to a gene: 7.

V usage is TRBV24-1 and J usage is TRBJ2-1, with 8 bases that match TRBD1. J was trimmed by 0 bases and V by 3 bases; bases with no gene match: 6. CDR1 KGHDR and CDR2 SFDVKD come from the germline V gene. This CDR3 region has 17 residues. The CDR3 sequence: CATSDAQGANSYNEQFF. CDR3 sequence (DNA): TGTGCCACCAGTGATGCTCAGGGGGCCAACTCCTACAATGAGCAGTTCTTC.

CDR3 bases: TGTGCCAGCTCACCACGACAGGGGGCGATTTACCAGCCCCAGCATTTT. This translates into CASSPRQGAIYQPQHF. This rearrangement joins TRBV18 to TRBJ1-5, with TRBD1 matching 10 bases. The length of the CDR3 is 16 residues. Germline-derived CDR1 and CDR2 are KGHSH and LQKENI. After removal of 1 base from V and 7 bases from J, the junction contained 7 bases not matched to a gene.

This rearrangement joins TRBV6-5 to TRBJ2-7, with 8 bases matching TRBD1. The V segment lost 2 bases and the J segment 2 bases; nucleotides outside the gene matches: 2. CDR3 size: 14 residues. Germline V lookup: CDR1 MNHEY, CDR2 SVGAGI. CDR3 DNA sequence: TGTGCCAGCAGTTACCAGGGACAGGCCTACGAGCAGTACTTC. It codes for CASSYQGQAYEQYF.

The V and J genes are TRBV7-8 and TRBJ1-1, with a possible D match to TRBD1 (5 bases). The CDR3 is 16 residues long. The germline V and J ends were trimmed by 3 bases and 0 bases, with 14 bases remaining between them. In germline, CDR1 is SGHVS, CDR2 FQNEAQ. The CDR3 DNA sequence: TGTGCCAGCAGCTTCGGGGGGGTTTGGGTGAACACTGAAGCTTTCTTT. It yields the protein CASSFGGVWVNTEAFF.

The chain uses TRBV10-1 and TRBJ1-6; TRBD1 matches at 12 bases. Trimming took 8 bases from V and 10 from J; bases not matched to a gene: 0. CDR3 size: 12 residues. Germline CDR1 reads WNHNN; CDR2 reads SYGVQD (reference sequence). CDR3 amino acids: CASGTGGSPLHF. CDR3 DNA: TGCGCCAGCGGGACAGGGGGCTCACCCCTCCACTTT.

The rearrangement uses TRBV4-1 and TRBJ2-1, with a possible D match to TRBD2 (6 bases). Germline V lookup: CDR1 MGHRA, CDR2 YSYEKL. The CDR3 is 16 residues long. The ends were cut back, 4 bases at V and 1 base at J, with 14 bases in the middle. The CDR3 DNA follows: TGCGCCAGCAGCCTACTTCCGGGGGAGTCCTACAATGAGCAGTTCTTC. It is translated as CASSLLPGESYNEQFF.

The J gene is TRBJ2-3, the V gene TRBV6-4, with 12 positions matching TRBD2. The CDR3 length is 17 residues. J gave up 2 bases and V 5 bases, and 8 bases lay outside the gene matches. Germline V gene lookup returns CDR1 MRHNA and CDR2 SNTAGT. The CDR3 loop is CASSPSSGGALTDTQYF. The CDR3, as DNA: TGTGCCAGCAGTCCATCTAGCGGGGGGGCACTCACAGATACGCAGTATTTT.

CDR3 nucleotides: TGTGCCAGCGGGGCCCTCCGACAGCCCCAGCATTTT. This sequence encodes CASGALRQPQHF. The gene calls are TRBV27 and TRBJ1-5; D is possibly TRBD1 (5 bases). Germline loops: CDR1 MNHEY, CDR2 SMNVEV (reference sequence). Trimming cost V 8 bases and J 7 bases, with 12 bases left between them. The CDR3 runs 12 residues.

Worth noting for this clone: The same CDR3 is also encoded by other DNA sequences in this sample. The CDR3, as DNA: TGCGCCAGCAGCTTGGCTCTAGCGGGGGGAACAGATACGCAGTATTTT. Its protein product is CASSLALAGGTDTQYF. The rearrangement uses TRBV5-1 and TRBJ2-3; TRBD2 aligns across 11 bases. This CDR3 is 16 amino acids long. The V and J ends lost 0 bases and 3 bases, in that order; junction bases with no gene match: 3. Germline CDR1 reads SGHRS; CDR2 reads YFSETQ.

The chain carries TRBV5-1 and TRBJ1-6; no reliable D call. The V gene's germline CDR1 is SGHRS and CDR2 YFSETQ. Trimming removed 0 bases at V and 8 bases at J, with 6 bases between. The CDR3 is made up of 13 amino acids. CDR3 DNA sequence: TGCGCCAGCAGCTTGGTGGGCCATTCACCCCTCCACTTT. Translated, it gives CASSLVGHSPLHF. Using reference TRBV5-1 and TRBJ1-6 for the parts outside the CDR3, the full variable domain is KAGVTQTPRYLIKTRGQQVTLSCSPISGHRSVSWYQQTPGQGLQFLFEYFSETQRNKGNFPGRFSGRQFSNSRSEMNVSTLELGDSALYLCASSLVGHSPLHFGNGTRLTVT.

The J gene is TRBJ1-2, the V gene TRBV13; 8 bases align to TRBD1. Germline V gives CDR1 PRHDT, CDR2 FYEKMQ (reference sequence). This CDR3 is built from 14 residues. After removal of 5 bases from V and 4 bases from J, the junction contained 6 bases not matched to a gene. The CDR3 sequence: CASSNPGTGYGYTF. The CDR3 coding sequence is TGTGCCAGCAGCAATCCCGGGACAGGCTATGGCTACACCTTC.